A single TCR beta chain is shown here with its context. Profiling relied on immunoSEQ multiplex PCR, and the TCRdb table lists in-frame clones only, not all of them. The data show about 36,000 clones, around 80% seen once. The length of the CDR3 is 14 residues. Germline CDR1 MNHEY, CDR2 SMNVEV (reference sequence). V lost 4 bases, J lost 1 base, and 10 bases lay in between. The data derive from a study of OX40 agonist ivuxolimab in advanced cancers. This clonotype was sampled from an adult with an advanced solid tumor such as melanoma, head and neck, liver or kidney cancer. Here the sequenced sample was CD4+ or CD8+ T cells sorted from blood, taken in a trial of the OX40 agonist ivuxolimab. The chain combines TRBV27 with TRBJ2-5, with D unresolved. CDR3 protein: CASSSFAVQETQYF. The CDR3 DNA reads TGTGCCAGCAGTTCCTTCGCGGTCCAAGAGACCCAGTACTTC.